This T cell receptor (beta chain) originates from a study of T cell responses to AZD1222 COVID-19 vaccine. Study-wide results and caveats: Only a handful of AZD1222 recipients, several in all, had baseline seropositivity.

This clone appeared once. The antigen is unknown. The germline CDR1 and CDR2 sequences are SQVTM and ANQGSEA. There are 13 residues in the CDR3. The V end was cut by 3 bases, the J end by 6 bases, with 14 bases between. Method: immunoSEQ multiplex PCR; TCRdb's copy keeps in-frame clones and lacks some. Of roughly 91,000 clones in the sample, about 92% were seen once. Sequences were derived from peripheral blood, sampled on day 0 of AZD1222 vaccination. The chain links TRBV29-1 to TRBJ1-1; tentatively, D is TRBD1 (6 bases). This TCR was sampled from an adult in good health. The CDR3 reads CSVELGGSAEAFF. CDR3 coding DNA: TGCAGCGTTGAGCTAGGGGGTTCGGCTGAAGCTTTCTTT.